This T cell receptor beta chain was retrieved from a study of blood T cell repertoires in COVID-19. For the study at large: The study drew acute and convalescent COVID-19 samples from the United States, Italy and Spain. Nucleic acid was either cDNA or gDNA, and it came from T cells, B-cell-depleted T cells, or PBMCs.

The V end lost 2 bases, the J end lost 0 bases, and 11 bases lay between the germline ends. Germline assignment: CDR1 MNHEY and CDR2 SVGAGI. The CDR3 loop spans 16 amino acids. This clone was seen once. Under the authors' procedure: From reference gene primer amplification, estimates of nucleated cell counts were derived. Only in-frame clones appear in the TCRdb table, and some are missing; sequencing was by immunoSEQ multiplex PCR. Clonal size and the V and J genes are those of that table, whereas D and trimming came from the DNA. The sample gives roughly 100,000 clones, 70% to 90% of which show up once; over 9.5% is in the top ten.

The clonotype comes from a man aged 40-49 years with active or convalescent COVID-19. The chain employs TRBV6-5 and TRBJ1-3; TRBD1 is a possible D gene (5 bases). Sequenced sample: peripheral blood. The CDR3 DNA is TGTGCCAGCAGTTACAGACAGACCCTCTCTGGAAACACCATATATTTT. This encodes CASSYRQTLSGNTIYF.